These T cell receptor beta chains were read from a single sample in a study of CD8 T cells in Susac syndrome. Each CDR3 protein is one row after TCRdb ran MiXCR on the immunoSEQ multiplex PCR reads. The table has around 230,000 distinct CDR3 sequences, 95% seen once. Sequenced material: CD4+ T cells from PBMCs. These receptors were obtained from a human donor with multiple sclerosis. Each CDR3 is given without its conserved first and last residue. The D gene is left open where the match is weak.

j_call d_call v_call cdr3_aa
TRBJ2-3 NA TRBV29-1 SVDRPARADTQY
TRBJ2-5 NA TRBV20-1 SAREGGRGETQY
TRBJ1-1 NA TRBV6-6 ASSHTGNTEAF
TRBJ1-2 NA TRBV4-1 ASSQEGRTYGYT
TRBJ1-3 NA TRBV29-1 SVDLGQGNTIY
TRBJ2-7 TRBD2 TRBV29-1 SVVGSSGTVGEQY
TRBJ2-3 NA TRBV2 ASTISWGAADTQY
TRBJ2-4 NA TRBV15 ATSRVQGRVIIQY
TRBJ1-1 TRBD1 TRBV12-3/TRBV12-4 ASSTSTGRTEAF
TRBJ1-1 NA TRBV20-1 SARAPPWGGTEAF
TRBJ1-2 NA TRBV20-1 SARKGTPTNYGYT
TRBJ2-1 TRBD2 TRBV29-1 SGRTSGNYNEQF
TRBJ2-4 TRBD2 TRBV2 ASSPVSGGKNIQY
TRBJ2-1 TRBD2 TRBV20-1 SARVAGTYNEQF